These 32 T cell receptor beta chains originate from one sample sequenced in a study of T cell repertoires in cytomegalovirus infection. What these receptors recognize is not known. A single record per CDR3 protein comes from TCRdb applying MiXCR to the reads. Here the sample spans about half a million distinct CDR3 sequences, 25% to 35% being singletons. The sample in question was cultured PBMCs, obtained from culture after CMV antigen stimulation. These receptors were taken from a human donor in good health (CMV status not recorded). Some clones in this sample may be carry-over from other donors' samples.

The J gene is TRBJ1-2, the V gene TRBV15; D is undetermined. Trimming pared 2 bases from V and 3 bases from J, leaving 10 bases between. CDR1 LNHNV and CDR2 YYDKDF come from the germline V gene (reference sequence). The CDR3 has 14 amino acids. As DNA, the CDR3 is TGTGCCACCAGCAGATCGCCGACCGACTATGGCTACACCTTC. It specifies CATSRSPTDYGYTF.

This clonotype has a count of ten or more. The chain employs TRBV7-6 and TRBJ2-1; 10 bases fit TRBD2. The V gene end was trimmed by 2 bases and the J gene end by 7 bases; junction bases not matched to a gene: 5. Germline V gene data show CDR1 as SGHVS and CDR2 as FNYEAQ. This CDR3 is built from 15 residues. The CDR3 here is CASSLLAGVGNEQFF. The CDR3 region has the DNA TGTGCCAGCAGCTTACTAGCGGGAGTAGGGAATGAGCAGTTCTTC.

CDR3 bases: TGTGCCAGCAGTTTTCAGGGGGCGGATCAGCCCCAGCATTTT. This translates into CASSFQGADQPQHF. The J gene is TRBJ1-5, the V gene TRBV27, with 8 bases lining up with TRBD1. The J segment lost 5 bases and the V segment lost 3 bases, leaving 3 bases of the junction unmatched. Germline values: CDR1 MNHEY, CDR2 SMNVEV (reference sequence). The CDR3 contains 14 residues.

In DNA, the CDR3 is TGTGCCACCAGCGAGCAGGGGGGGGCACGAAATGAGCAGTTCTTC. Translated, it gives CATSEQGGARNEQFF. The chain recombines TRBV24-1 with TRBJ2-1, with D perhaps TRBD1 or TRBD2 (7 bases each). The germline V gene encodes CDR1 KGHDR and CDR2 SFDVKD. V gave up 7 bases and J gave up 7 bases, with 19 bases separating them. CDR3 length equals 15 residues.

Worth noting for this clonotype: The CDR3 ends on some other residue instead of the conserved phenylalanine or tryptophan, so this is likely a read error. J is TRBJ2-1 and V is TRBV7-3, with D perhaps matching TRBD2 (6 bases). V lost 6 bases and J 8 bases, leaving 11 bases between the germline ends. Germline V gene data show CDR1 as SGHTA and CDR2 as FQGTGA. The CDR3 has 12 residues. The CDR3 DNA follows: TGTGCCAGCAGTCGGGGGTCGTATGAGCAGTTCGTC. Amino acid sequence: CASSRGSYEQFV.

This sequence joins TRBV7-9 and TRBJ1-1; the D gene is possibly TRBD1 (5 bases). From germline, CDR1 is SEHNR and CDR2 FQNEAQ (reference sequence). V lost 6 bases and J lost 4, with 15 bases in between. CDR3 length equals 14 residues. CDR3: CASRTQGLGTEAFF. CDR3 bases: TGTGCCAGCAGAACTCAGGGATTAGGCACTGAAGCTTTCTTT.

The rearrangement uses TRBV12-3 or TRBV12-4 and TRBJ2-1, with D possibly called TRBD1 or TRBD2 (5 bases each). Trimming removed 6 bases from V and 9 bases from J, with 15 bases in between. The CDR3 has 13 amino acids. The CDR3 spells CASRPSYGGEQFF. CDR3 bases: TGTGCCAGCAGACCCTCCTATGGGGGTGAGCAGTTCTTC.

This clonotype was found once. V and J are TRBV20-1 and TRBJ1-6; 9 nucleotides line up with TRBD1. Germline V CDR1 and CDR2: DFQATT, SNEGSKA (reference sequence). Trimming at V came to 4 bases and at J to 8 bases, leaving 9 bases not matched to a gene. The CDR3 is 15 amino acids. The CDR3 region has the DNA TGCAGTGCTAAAGGCGGGACAGGGTTATATTCACCCCTCCACTTT. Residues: CSAKGGTGLYSPLHF.

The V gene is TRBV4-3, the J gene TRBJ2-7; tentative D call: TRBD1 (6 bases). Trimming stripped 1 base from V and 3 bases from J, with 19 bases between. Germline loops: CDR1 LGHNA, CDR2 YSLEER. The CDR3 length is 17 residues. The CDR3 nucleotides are TGCGCCAGCAGCCAAGGGTGGAAGGGGGATTACCTCTACGAGCAGTACGTC. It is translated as CASSQGWKGDYLYEQYV.

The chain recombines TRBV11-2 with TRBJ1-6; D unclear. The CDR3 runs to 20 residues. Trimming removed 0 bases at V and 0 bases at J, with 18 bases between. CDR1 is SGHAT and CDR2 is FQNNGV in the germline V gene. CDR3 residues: CASSLDRPYFFGSYNSPLHF. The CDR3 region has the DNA TGTGCCAGCAGCTTAGATCGACCTTATTTTTTCGGCTCCTATAATTCACCCCTCCACTTT.

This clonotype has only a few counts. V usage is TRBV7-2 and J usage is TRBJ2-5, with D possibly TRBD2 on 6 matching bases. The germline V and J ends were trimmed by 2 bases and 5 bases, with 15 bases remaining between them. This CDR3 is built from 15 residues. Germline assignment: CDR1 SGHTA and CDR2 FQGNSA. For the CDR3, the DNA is TGTGCCAGCAGCTTATACATGCGGGGCTGGGAGACCCAGTACTTC. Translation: CASSLYMRGWETQYF.

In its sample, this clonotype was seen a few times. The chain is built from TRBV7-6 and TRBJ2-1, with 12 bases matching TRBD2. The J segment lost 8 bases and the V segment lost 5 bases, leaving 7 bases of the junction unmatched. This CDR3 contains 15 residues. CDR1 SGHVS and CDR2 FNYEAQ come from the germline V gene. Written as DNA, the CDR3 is TGTGCCAGCAGCATATGGACTAGCGGGAACGATGAGCAGTTCTTC. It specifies CASSIWTSGNDEQFF. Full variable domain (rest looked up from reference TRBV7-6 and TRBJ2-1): GAGVSQSPRYKVTKRGQDVALRCDPISGHVSLYWYRQALGQGPEFLTYFNYEAQQDKSGLPNDRFSAERPEGSISTLTIQRTEQRDSAMYRCASSIWTSGNDEQFFGPGTRLTVL.

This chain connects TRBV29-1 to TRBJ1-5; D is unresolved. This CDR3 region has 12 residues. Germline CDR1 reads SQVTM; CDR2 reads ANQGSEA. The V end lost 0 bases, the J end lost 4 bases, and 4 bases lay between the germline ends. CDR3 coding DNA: TGCAGCGTTGAAGAGGGGAATCAGCCCCAGCATTTT. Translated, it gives CSVEEGNQPQHF.

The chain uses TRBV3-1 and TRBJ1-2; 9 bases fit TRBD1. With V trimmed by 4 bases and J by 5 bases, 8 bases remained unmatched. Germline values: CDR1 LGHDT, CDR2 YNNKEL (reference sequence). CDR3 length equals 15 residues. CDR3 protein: CASSRNDRGGYGYTF. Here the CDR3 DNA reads TGTGCCAGCAGCCGGAACGACAGGGGGGGATATGGCTACACCTTC.

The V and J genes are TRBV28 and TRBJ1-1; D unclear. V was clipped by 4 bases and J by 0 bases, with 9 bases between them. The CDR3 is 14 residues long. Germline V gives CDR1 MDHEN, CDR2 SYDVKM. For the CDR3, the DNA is TGTGCCAGCAGTTCATATTTGGTGAACACTGAAGCTTTCTTT. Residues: CASSSYLVNTEAFF.

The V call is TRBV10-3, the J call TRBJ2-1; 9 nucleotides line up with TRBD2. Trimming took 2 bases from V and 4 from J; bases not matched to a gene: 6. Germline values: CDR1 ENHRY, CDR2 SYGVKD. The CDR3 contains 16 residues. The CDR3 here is CAISELNSGSYNEQFF. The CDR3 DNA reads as TGTGCCATCAGTGAGCTGAATAGCGGGAGTTACAATGAGCAGTTCTTC.

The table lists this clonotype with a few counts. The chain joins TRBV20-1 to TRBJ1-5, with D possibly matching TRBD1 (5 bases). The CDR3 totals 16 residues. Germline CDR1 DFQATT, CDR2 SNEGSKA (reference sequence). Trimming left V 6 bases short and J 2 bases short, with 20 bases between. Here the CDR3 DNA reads TGCAGTGCCACCCGATCCCGGGGCATGGGCAATCAGCCCCAGCATTTT. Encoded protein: CSATRSRGMGNQPQHF.

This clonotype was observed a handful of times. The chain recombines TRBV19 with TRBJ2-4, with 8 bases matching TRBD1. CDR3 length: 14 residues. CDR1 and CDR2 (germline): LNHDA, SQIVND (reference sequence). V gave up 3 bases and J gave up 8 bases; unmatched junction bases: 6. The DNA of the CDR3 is TGTGCCAGTAGTATGAGAACAGGGGGATACATTCAGTACTTC. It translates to CASSMRTGGYIQYF. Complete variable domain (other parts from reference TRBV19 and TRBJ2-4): DGGITQSPKYLFRKEGQNVTLSCEQNLNHDAMYWYRQDPGQGLRLIYYSQIVNDFQKGDIAEGYSVSREKKESFPLTVTSAQKNPTAFYLCASSMRTGGYIQYFGAGTRLSVL.

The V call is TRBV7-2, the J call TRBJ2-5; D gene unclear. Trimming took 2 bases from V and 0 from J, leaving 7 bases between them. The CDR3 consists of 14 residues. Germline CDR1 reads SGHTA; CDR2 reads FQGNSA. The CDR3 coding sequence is TGTGCCAGCAGCTTAAACGGTTACCAAGAGACCCAGTACTTC. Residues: CASSLNGYQETQYF.

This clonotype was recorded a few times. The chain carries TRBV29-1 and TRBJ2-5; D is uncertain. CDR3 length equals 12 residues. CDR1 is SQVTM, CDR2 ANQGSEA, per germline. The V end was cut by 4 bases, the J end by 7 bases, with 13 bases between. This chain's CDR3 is CSVVWLDRTQYF. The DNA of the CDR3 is TGCAGCGTTGTTTGGCTAGATAGGACCCAGTACTTC. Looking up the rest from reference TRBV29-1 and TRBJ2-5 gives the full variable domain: SAVISQKPSRDICQRGTSLTIQCQVDSQVTMMFWYRQQPGQSLTLIATANQGSEATYESGFVIDKFPISRPNLTFSTLTVSNMSPEDSSIYLCSVVWLDRTQYFGPGTRLLVL.

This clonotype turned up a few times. The CDR3 spells CASSVQGRTVETQYF. The CDR3 DNA reads as TGTGCCAGCAGTGTCCAAGGGAGGACAGTGGAGACCCAGTACTTC. The chain carries TRBV6-1 and TRBJ2-5, with D perhaps assigned TRBD1 or TRBD2 (6 bases each). V lost 4 bases, J lost 5 bases, and 17 bases lay in between. Germline CDR1 MNHNS, CDR2 SASEGT. The CDR3 loop spans 15 amino acids.

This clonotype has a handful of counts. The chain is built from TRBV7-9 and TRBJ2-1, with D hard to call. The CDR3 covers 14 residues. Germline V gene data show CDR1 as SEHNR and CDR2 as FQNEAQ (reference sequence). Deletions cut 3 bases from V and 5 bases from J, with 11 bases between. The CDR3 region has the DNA TGTGCCAGCAGCTTGTTCTGGACCAACAATGAGCAGTTCTTC. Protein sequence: CASSLFWTNNEQFF.

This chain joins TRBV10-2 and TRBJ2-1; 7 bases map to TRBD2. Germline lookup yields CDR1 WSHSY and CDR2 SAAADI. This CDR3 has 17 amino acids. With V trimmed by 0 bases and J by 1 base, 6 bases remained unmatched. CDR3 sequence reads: CASSESSLAWSYNEQFF. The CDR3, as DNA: TGCGCCAGCAGTGAGTCATCACTAGCGTGGTCCTACAATGAGCAGTTCTTC.

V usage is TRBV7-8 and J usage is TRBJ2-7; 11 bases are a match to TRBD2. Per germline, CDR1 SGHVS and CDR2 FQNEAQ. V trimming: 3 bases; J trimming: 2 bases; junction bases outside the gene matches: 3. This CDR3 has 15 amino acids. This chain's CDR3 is CASSFLTSGTYEQYF. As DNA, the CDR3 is TGTGCCAGCAGCTTCCTGACTAGCGGGACCTACGAGCAGTACTTC.

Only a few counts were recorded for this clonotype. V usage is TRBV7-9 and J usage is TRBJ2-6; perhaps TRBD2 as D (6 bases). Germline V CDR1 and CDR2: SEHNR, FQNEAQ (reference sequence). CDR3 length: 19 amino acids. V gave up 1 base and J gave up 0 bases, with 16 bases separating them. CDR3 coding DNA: TGTGCCAGCAGCTTAGTCCGGGGAGGCCGTCTCTCTGGGGCCAACGTCCTGACTTTC. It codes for CASSLVRGGRLSGANVLTF.

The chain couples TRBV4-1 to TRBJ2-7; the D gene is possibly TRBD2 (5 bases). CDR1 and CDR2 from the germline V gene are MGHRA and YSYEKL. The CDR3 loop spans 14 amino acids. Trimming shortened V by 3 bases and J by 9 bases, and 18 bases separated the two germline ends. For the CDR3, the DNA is TGCGCCAGCAGCCAGGGCGTTACCGAGGGCGGGCAGTACGTC. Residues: CASSQGVTEGGQYV.

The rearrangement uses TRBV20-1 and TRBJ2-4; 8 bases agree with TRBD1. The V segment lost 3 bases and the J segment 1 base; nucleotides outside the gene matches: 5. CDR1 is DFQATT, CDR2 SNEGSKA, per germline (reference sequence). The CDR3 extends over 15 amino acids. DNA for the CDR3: TGCAGTGCTAGGGTTCGGACAGGGGCCAAAAACATTCAGTACTTC. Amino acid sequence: CSARVRTGAKNIQYF.

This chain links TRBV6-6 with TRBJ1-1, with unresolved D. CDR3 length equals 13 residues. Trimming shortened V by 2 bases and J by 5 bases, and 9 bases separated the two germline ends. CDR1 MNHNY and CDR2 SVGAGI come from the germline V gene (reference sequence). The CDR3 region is CASSYGFRTEAFF. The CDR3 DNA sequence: TGTGCCAGCAGTTACGGCTTTCGGACTGAAGCTTTCTTT.

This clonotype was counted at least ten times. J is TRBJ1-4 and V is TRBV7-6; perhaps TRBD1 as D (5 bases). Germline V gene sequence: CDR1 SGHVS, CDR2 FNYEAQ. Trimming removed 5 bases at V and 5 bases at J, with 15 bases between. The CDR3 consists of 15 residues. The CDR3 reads CASSLTQGGNEKLFF. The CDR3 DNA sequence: TGTGCCAGCAGCCTTACCCAGGGAGGCAATGAAAAACTGTTTTTT. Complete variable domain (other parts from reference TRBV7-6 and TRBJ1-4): GAGVSQSPRYKVTKRGQDVALRCDPISGHVSLYWYRQALGQGPEFLTYFNYEAQQDKSGLPNDRFSAERPEGSISTLTIQRTEQRDSAMYRCASSLTQGGNEKLFFGSGTQLSVL.

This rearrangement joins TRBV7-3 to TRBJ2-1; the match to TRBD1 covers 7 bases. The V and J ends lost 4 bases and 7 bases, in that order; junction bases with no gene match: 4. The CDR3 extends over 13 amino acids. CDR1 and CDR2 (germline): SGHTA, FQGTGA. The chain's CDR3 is CASSWRQGNEQFF. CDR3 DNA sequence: TGTGCCAGCAGCTGGCGACAGGGAAATGAGCAGTTCTTC.

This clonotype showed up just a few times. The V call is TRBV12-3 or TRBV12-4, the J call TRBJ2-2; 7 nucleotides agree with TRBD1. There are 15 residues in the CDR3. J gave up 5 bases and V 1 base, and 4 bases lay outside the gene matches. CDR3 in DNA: TGTGCCAGCAGTTTAGGGGACAGTCGGACCGGGGAGCTGTTTTTT. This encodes CASSLGDSRTGELFF.

The CDR3 DNA reads as TGTGCCAGCAGCTCGGACAGGGGGCGGACATTGAACACTGAAGCTTTCTTT. Translated: CASSSDRGRTLNTEAFF. V and J are TRBV7-9 and TRBJ1-1, with 11 nucleotides matching TRBD1. Trimming at V came to 4 bases and at J to 0 bases, leaving 7 bases not matched to a gene. Per the germline V gene, CDR1 is SEHNR and CDR2 is FQNEAQ (reference sequence). The CDR3 is made up of 17 amino acids.